One sample yielded the 15 T cell receptor beta chains listed below, sequenced in a study of CD8 T cells in ankylosing spondylitis. One entry per CDR3 protein results from TCRdb running MiXCR on the 5' RACE reads. The sample holds 300,000 to 400,000 distinct CDR3 sequences, approximately 22% seen once. Sequenced sample: blood, either unsorted or a sorted T cell fraction (not recorded which). Source of these receptors: a male donor with ankylosing spondylitis or in good health (not recorded which).

This clonotype showed up just a few times. This sequence joins TRBV6-7 and TRBJ2-1; 7 bases align to TRBD1. TRBV6-7 carries the ORF label, with uncertain function. V lost 2 bases, J lost 5 bases, and 12 bases stayed unmatched. CDR3 size: 17 residues. CDR3 nucleotides: TGTGCCAGCAGTTACAATCCTAACCGGGACAGTAACAATGAGCAGTTCTTC. Residues: CASSYNPNRDSNNEQFF.

The CDR3 DNA is TGTGCCAGCAGCTTGGGACAGGGAGTATCCACAGATACGCAGTATTTT. Its protein is CASSLGQGVSTDTQYF. The J gene is TRBJ2-3, the V gene TRBV2; 9 bases line up with TRBD1. With 6 bases clipped from V and 2 bases from J, the junction kept 9 bases outside the gene matches. This CDR3 is built from 16 residues. Per germline, CDR1 SNHLY and CDR2 FYNNEI.

V usage is TRBV7-9 and J usage is TRBJ2-2; TRBD2 matches at 11 bases. The CDR3 spans 17 residues. V shed 0 bases and J 1 base; nucleotides not matched to a gene: 1. Germline values: CDR1 SEHNR, CDR2 FQNEAQ (reference sequence). The CDR3 protein is CASSLAGLAVNTGELFF. The CDR3 nucleotides read TGTGCCAGCAGCTTAGCGGGACTAGCGGTGAACACCGGGGAGCTGTTTTTT.

This clonotype was observed a few times. The V gene is TRBV3-1, the J gene TRBJ2-3; unclear D gene. CDR1 is LGHDT, CDR2 YNNKEL, per germline (reference sequence). Trimming cost V 5 bases and J 6 bases, with 15 bases left between them. The CDR3 sequence is 14 residues long. The CDR3 DNA sequence: TGTGCCAGCAGCAACGAGGTGGATCCCGATACGCAGTATTTT. As protein: CASSNEVDPDTQYF.

The chain uses TRBV10-3 and TRBJ1-6, with 7 bases lining up with TRBD1. CDR1 and CDR2 (germline): ENHRY, SYGVKD. V gave up 3 bases and J gave up 10 bases; unmatched junction bases: 6. The CDR3 runs 14 residues. The CDR3 DNA is TGTGCCATCAGTGAAGAGGGGGCTAGATCACCCCTCCACTTT. The encoded protein is CAISEEGARSPLHF.

The V call is TRBV12-3 or TRBV12-4, the J call TRBJ2-7; a possible D gene is TRBD1 (6 bases). The V and J ends lost 6 bases and 0 bases respectively, with 18 bases between them. There are 16 residues in the CDR3. CDR3 coding DNA: TGTGCCAGCAGCCCTAAGGACAGCCCGAGCTCCTACGAGCAGTACTTC. As protein: CASSPKDSPSSYEQYF.

The chain links TRBV5-1 to TRBJ2-2; possible D gene TRBD1, 6 bases. Germline CDR1 reads SGHRS; CDR2 reads YFSETQ. Trimming cost V 3 bases and J 1 base, with 19 bases left between them. The CDR3 has 18 amino acids. CDR3 region: CASSWPVTGLENTGELFF. The CDR3 bases are TGCGCCAGCAGCTGGCCCGTTACAGGGTTGGAGAACACCGGGGAGCTGTTTTTT.

V is TRBV11-1 and J is TRBJ2-3; D gene ambiguous. Germline CDR1 is SGHAT and CDR2 is FQDESV (reference sequence). This CDR3 has 14 amino acids. V was trimmed by 8 bases and J by 0 bases, leaving 12 bases between them. CDR3 in DNA: TGTGCCAGCGCGAGGAGTTCGAGCACAGATACGCAGTATTTT. Residues: CASARSSSTDTQYF.

The chain carries TRBV4-1 and TRBJ2-6; D is ambiguous. The germline V and J ends were trimmed by 0 bases and 4 bases, with 10 bases remaining between them. From germline, CDR1 is MGHRA and CDR2 YSYEKL. The CDR3 is 16 amino acids. CDR3 region: CASSQEGSVGANVLTF. CDR3 sequence (DNA): TGCGCCAGCAGCCAAGAGGGGTCGGTCGGGGCCAACGTCCTGACTTTC.

This clonotype turned up a few times. This CDR3 is CASSGGQGLSSYNEQFF. The CDR3 nucleotides read TGCGCCAGCAGCGGAGGACAGGGACTGAGCTCCTACAATGAGCAGTTCTTC. The gene calls are TRBV5-1 and TRBJ2-1; TRBD1 matches at 8 bases. Germline V gene data show CDR1 as SGHRS and CDR2 as YFSETQ. With V trimmed by 4 bases and J by 0 bases, 9 bases remained unmatched. The CDR3 spans 17 residues.

This clonotype was counted a few times. The rearrangement uses TRBV20-1 and TRBJ1-5; perhaps TRBD1 as D (6 bases). This CDR3 spans 13 amino acids. V was cut by 4 bases and J by 5 bases, with 12 bases left in between. Per germline, CDR1 DFQATT and CDR2 SNEGSKA (reference sequence). The CDR3 spells CSANGGIYQPQHF. Here the CDR3 DNA reads TGCAGTGCTAACGGGGGCATCTATCAGCCCCAGCATTTT.

The gene calls are TRBV27 and TRBJ2-5; TRBD2 agrees at 10 bases. The CDR3 extends over 19 amino acids. CDR1 is MNHEY, CDR2 SMNVEV, per germline (reference sequence). The V segment lost 4 bases and the J segment 2 bases; nucleotides outside the gene matches: 16. CDR3 DNA: TGTGCCAGCAGTTCCCGACCCTTTAGCGGGGGGCCTTCTCAAGAGACCCAGTACTTC. Amino acids: CASSSRPFSGGPSQETQYF.

This clonotype was seen repeatedly, ten times or more. CDR3 protein: CASSTGTPNTEAFF. The CDR3 nucleotides read TGTGCCAGCAGTACCGGGACACCGAACACTGAAGCTTTCTTT. The chain couples TRBV12-3 or TRBV12-4 to TRBJ1-1, with a possible D match to TRBD1 (6 bases). This CDR3 is built from 14 residues. V shed 5 bases and J shed 1 base, with 11 bases lying between them.

This clonotype has just a few counts. The gene calls are TRBV15 and TRBJ2-7; 9 nucleotides align to TRBD1. CDR3 length: 15 amino acids. Germline assignment: CDR1 LNHNV and CDR2 YYDKDF (reference sequence). J was trimmed by 5 bases and V by 1 base; bases with no gene match: 6. Here the CDR3 reads CATSRVRGQGNEQYF. In nucleotides, the CDR3 is TGTGCCACCAGCAGAGTTCGAGGACAGGGGAACGAGCAGTACTTC.

This clonotype showed up many times. The V and J genes are TRBV12-3 or TRBV12-4 and TRBJ2-1; D remains ambiguous. Trimming removed 5 bases from V and 1 base from J, with 15 bases in between. The CDR3 covers 16 residues. For the CDR3, the DNA is TGTGCCAGCAGTCTCCCACCCGGGCATTCCTACAATGAGCAGTTCTTC. This sequence encodes CASSLPPGHSYNEQFF.